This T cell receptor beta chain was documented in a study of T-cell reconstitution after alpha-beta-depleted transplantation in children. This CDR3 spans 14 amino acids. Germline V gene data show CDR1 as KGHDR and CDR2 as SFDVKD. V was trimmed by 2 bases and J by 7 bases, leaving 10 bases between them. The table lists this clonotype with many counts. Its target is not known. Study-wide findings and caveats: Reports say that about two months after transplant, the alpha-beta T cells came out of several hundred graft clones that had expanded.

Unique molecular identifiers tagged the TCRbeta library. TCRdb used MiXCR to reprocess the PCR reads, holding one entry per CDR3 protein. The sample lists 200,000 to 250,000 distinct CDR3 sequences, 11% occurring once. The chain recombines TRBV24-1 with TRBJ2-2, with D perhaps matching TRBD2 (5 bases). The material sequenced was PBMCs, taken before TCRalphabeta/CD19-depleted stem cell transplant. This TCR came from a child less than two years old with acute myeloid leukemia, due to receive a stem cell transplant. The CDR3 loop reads CATSDWRGGGELFF. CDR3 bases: TGTGCCACCAGTGATTGGAGAGGAGGCGGGGAGCTGTTTTTT.